This entry is about one TCR beta chain. Its antigen remains unidentified. This specimen comes from a study of T cells in localized non-small cell lung cancer. Study-wide findings and caveats: T cell clonality was highest in uninvolved adjacent lung, above tumor. One tumor region alone was sequenced, and heterogeneity therefore remains possible. Detection in adjacent lung was observed for a median 57 of the top 100 tumor clones. Greater blood T cell density accompanied longer overall survival.

TCRdb's table, derived via immunoSEQ multiplex PCR, lists solely in-frame clones and lacks some. The data contain 7,500 to 10,000 clones, roughly 45% of them singletons. This TCR came from a woman between 35 and 75 years old with stage I lung adenocarcinoma. Sample: lymph node tissue, taken before any cancer treatment.

The CDR3 DNA sequence: TGTGCCAGTAGTGCCCTAGCGGGGGGGCCGGACACAGATACGCAGTATTTT. It encodes CASSALAGGPDTDTQYF. The rearrangement links TRBV19 to TRBJ2-3; 12 positions match TRBD2. The CDR3 spans 17 residues. Germline CDR1 and CDR2: LNHDA and SQIVND (reference sequence). The V segment lost 5 bases and the J segment 2 bases; nucleotides outside the gene matches: 8.